This T cell receptor beta chain was sequenced for a study of siplizumab effects on memory and regulatory T cells. The table came from immunoSEQ multiplex PCR; TCRdb's copy has only in-frame clones and leaves some out. The sample lists more than 70,000 clones, 95% occurring once. On this clone: What it binds is not known.

Study-level findings and limits: Most proliferating CD4+ or CD8+ clones, roughly 75-95%, had no naive or memory assignment.

The TCR originated in a human donor in good health. Source material: CD8+ T cells sorted from blood.

The CDR3 reads CASSIDADIQYF. The CDR3 DNA reads TGTGCCAGTAGTATCGATGCGGACATTCAGTACTTC. The rearrangement links TRBV19 to TRBJ2-4; unclear D gene. This CDR3 spans 12 amino acids. The germline V gene encodes CDR1 LNHDA and CDR2 SQIVND (reference sequence). V was trimmed by 3 bases and J by 8 bases, leaving 8 bases between them.